The 11 T cell receptor beta chains below come from one sample, sequenced in a study of OX40 agonist ivuxolimab in advanced cancers. Profiled with immunoSEQ multiplex PCR; TCRdb holds only in-frame clones, not every one. The sample comprises around 61,000 clones, roughly 84% of which are singletons, and under 0.6% rests with the top ten. The sequencing here drew on CD4+ or CD8+ T cells sorted from blood, taken in a trial of the OX40 agonist ivuxolimab. The receptors come from an adult with an advanced solid tumor such as melanoma, head and neck, liver or kidney cancer.

V gene TRBV11-1 combines with J gene TRBJ2-4, with D possibly being TRBD1 or TRBD2 (5 bases each). Per the germline V gene, CDR1 is SGHAT and CDR2 is FQDESV (reference sequence). The V gene lost 0 bases and the J gene lost 7 bases, with 10 bases spanning the gap. The CDR3 sequence is 14 residues long. DNA of the CDR3: TGTGCCAGCAGCTTAGCGTCGGGGCTCAACATTCAGTACTTC. It codes for CASSLASGLNIQYF.

The rearrangement uses TRBV7-8 and TRBJ2-7, with TRBD2 identical over 11 bases. V gave up 1 base and J gave up 7 bases; unmatched junction bases: 3. Germline V lookup: CDR1 SGHVS, CDR2 FQNEAQ. CDR3 length equals 14 residues. In DNA, the CDR3 is TGTGCCAGCAGCTTAGTAGCGGGAGGGCTTGAGCAGTACTTC. Protein: CASSLVAGGLEQYF.

The chain has TRBV29-1 and TRBJ2-5, with a possible D match to TRBD1 (7 bases). The CDR3 has 16 amino acids. The germline gives CDR1 SQVTM, CDR2 ANQGSEA. V shed 5 bases and J shed 5 bases, with 24 bases lying between them. This CDR3 is CSVQQGPREVLETQYF. The CDR3 nucleotides read TGCAGCGTTCAACAGGGGCCCAGGGAGGTCCTGGAGACCCAGTACTTC. The full variable domain, its missing parts supplied by reference TRBV29-1 and TRBJ2-5, is SAVISQKPSRDICQRGTSLTIQCQVDSQVTMMFWYRQQPGQSLTLIATANQGSEATYESGFVIDKFPISRPNLTFSTLTVSNMSPEDSSIYLCSVQQGPREVLETQYFGPGTRLLVL.

The count of this clone is one. In the same sample, other DNA sequences code for this CDR3. The CDR3 spells CASSLGRRDTQYF. CDR3 DNA sequence: TGTGCCAGCAGCTTAGGGAGGCGGGATACGCAGTATTTT. The chain uses TRBV5-6 and TRBJ2-3, with D perhaps TRBD2 (6 bases). Germline values: CDR1 SGHDT, CDR2 YYEEEE. The CDR3 loop spans 13 amino acids. V shed 2 bases and J shed 6 bases, with 10 bases lying between them.

By share of the sample, this clone is medium-sized. The chain uses TRBV19 and TRBJ1-2, with 12 bases aligning to TRBD1. The CDR3 covers 15 residues. From germline, CDR1 is LNHDA and CDR2 SQIVND (reference sequence). V lost 6 bases, J lost 8 bases, and 10 bases stayed unmatched. CDR3 DNA: TGTGCCAGTAGCACCCGGGGACAGGGGGCGCTCGGCTACACCTTC. Translation gives CASSTRGQGALGYTF.

V is TRBV19 and J is TRBJ2-2, with TRBD1 as a possible D gene (5 bases). CDR1 is LNHDA, CDR2 SQIVND, per germline (reference sequence). Deletions cut 2 bases from V and 5 bases from J, with 12 bases between. The CDR3 consists of 15 residues. CDR3 nucleotide sequence: TGTGCCAGTAGTATAAAGGCAGGGCTAACCGGGGAGCTGTTTTTT. This encodes CASSIKAGLTGELFF. The full variable domain, in which reference TRBV19 and TRBJ2-2 provide the parts outside the CDR3, is DGGITQSPKYLFRKEGQNVTLSCEQNLNHDAMYWYRQDPGQGLRLIYYSQIVNDFQKGDIAEGYSVSREKKESFPLTVTSAQKNPTAFYLCASSIKAGLTGELFFGEGSRLTVL.

The chain carries TRBV4-1 and TRBJ1-4; tentatively, D is TRBD1 (5 bases). Between the trimmed V and J ends, which lost 4 bases and 2 bases, there was a span of 14 bases. Germline values: CDR1 MGHRA, CDR2 YSYEKL. This CDR3 has 16 amino acids. The CDR3 here is CASSLTRGLTNEKLFF. CDR3 nucleotide sequence: TGCGCCAGCAGCCTAACTAGGGGCCTTACTAATGAAAAACTGTTTTTT.

The chain uses TRBV28 and TRBJ2-7; 7 bases fit TRBD1. Germline values: CDR1 MDHEN, CDR2 SYDVKM. V dropped 7 bases and J dropped 5; count of bases not matched to a gene: 14. CDR3 length equals 15 residues. The CDR3 DNA sequence: TGTGCCAGCATCTTAGGGGGCCCCCTCTTGGACGAGCAGTACTTC. Translated: CASILGGPLLDEQYF.

CDR3 amino acids: CASSPVRQLRSYNEQFF. DNA for the CDR3: TGTGCCAGCAGCCCGGTGCGACAGCTTCGCTCCTACAATGAGCAGTTCTTC. This sequence joins TRBV11-3 and TRBJ2-1; a possible D gene is TRBD1 (5 bases). The germline V and J ends were trimmed by 5 bases and 0 bases, with 17 bases remaining between them. Germline values: CDR1 SGHNT, CDR2 YENEEA. The CDR3 covers 17 residues.

The rearrangement joins TRBV5-1 to TRBJ2-1; perhaps TRBD2 as D (6 bases). The germline V and J ends were trimmed by 1 base and 10 bases, with 12 bases remaining between them. The CDR3 is made up of 13 amino acids. Looked up from germline, CDR1 is SGHRS and CDR2 is YFSETQ. CDR3 sequence reads: CASSLRDFKEQFF. The CDR3, as DNA: TGCGCCAGCAGCTTGCGGGACTTTAAGGAGCAGTTCTTC. Variable domain in full (rest from reference TRBV5-1 and TRBJ2-1): KAGVTQTPRYLIKTRGQQVTLSCSPISGHRSVSWYQQTPGQGLQFLFEYFSETQRNKGNFPGRFSGRQFSNSRSEMNVSTLELGDSALYLCASSLRDFKEQFFGPGTRLTVL.

V usage is TRBV7-2 and J usage is TRBJ1-3, with D hard to call. Germline V gives CDR1 SGHTA, CDR2 FQGNSA. The CDR3 extends over 17 amino acids. V lost 2 bases and J lost 0, with 14 bases in between. The CDR3 loop is CASSLSSAPSSGNTIYF. The CDR3 DNA follows: TGTGCCAGCAGCTTAAGTTCGGCCCCCAGCTCTGGAAACACCATATATTTT.